The sequence of this T cell receptor beta chain was determined in a study of metastatic and nonmetastatic thyroid tumors. TCRdb re-clonotyped the PCR reads via MiXCR. The sample consists of about 20,000 clones, roughly a third of them appearing once. V lost 7 bases to trimming and J lost 10 bases, with 14 bases between them. The CDR3 runs to 12 residues. Thyroid surgery took place with no prior treatment in any patient. The specimen sequenced was blood. The source of this sequence is a female donor with papillary thyroid cancer or a benign thyroid nodule (not recorded which). Some clones in this sample may be carry-over from other donors' samples. The chain joins TRBV12-3 or TRBV12-4 to TRBJ2-1; D assignment may be TRBD1 or TRBD2 (5 bases each). The DNA of the CDR3 is TGTGCCAGCACCAGGGACCGTCGAGAGCAGTTCTTC. Its protein product is CASTRDRREQFF.